This T cell receptor beta chain derives from a study of siplizumab effects on memory and regulatory T cells. Assay: immunoSEQ multiplex PCR; the TCRdb copy retains only in-frame clones and omits some. The sample shows some 75,000 clones, approximately 93% of them seen only once. General study findings and limits: Neither a naive nor a memory phenotype was assignable to roughly 75-97% of proliferating CD4+ or CD8+ clones.

CDR1 SGHTA and CDR2 FQGNSA come from the germline V gene. Trimming removed 5 bases at V and 9 bases at J, with 13 bases between. The CDR3 is 13 residues long. A word on this clone: Antigen: not known.

This TCR came from a human donor in good health. What was sequenced was CD8+ T cells sorted from blood. The chain has TRBV7-2 and TRBJ2-2; D is possibly TRBD2 (5 bases). As DNA, the CDR3 is TGTGCCAGCAGCGCGGCCGGGGTACGGGAGCTGTTTTTT. Translating it yields CASSAAGVRELFF.